This TCR beta chain was recovered during a study of blood T cell repertoires in COVID-19. Study at large: Sites in the United States, Italy and Spain provided acute and convalescent COVID-19 samples. Sample material is recorded as cDNA or gDNA derived from T cells, B-cell-depleted T cells, or PBMCs.

V lost 4 bases to trimming and J lost 3 bases, with 5 bases between them. CDR1 is SGHRS and CDR2 is YFSETQ in the germline V gene. This CDR3 is built from 11 residues. In the study's own analysis: Scientists estimated how many nucleated cells there were by amplifying reference gene primers. Assay used: immunoSEQ multiplex PCR; TCRdb lists only in-frame clones, some missing. The DNA gave D and trimming, while V, J and clone size come from that table. Here the sample spans 100,000 to 150,000 clones, around 82% being singletons. This sequence joins TRBV5-1 and TRBJ2-7; D is unresolved. Sequencing was done on a sample of peripheral blood. The receptor comes from a man between 25 and 39 years old with COVID-19, enrolled during active disease. The CDR3 loop reads CASSPGYEQYF. The CDR3, as DNA: TGCGCCAGCAGCCCAGGCTACGAGCAGTACTTC.